A selection of T cell receptor beta chains follows, all from one sample in a study of CD8 T cells in ankylosing spondylitis. TCRdb recomputed calls from the 5' RACE reads with MiXCR, one row per CDR3 protein. The top ten clones hold roughly 6.7% of a sample with hundreds of thousands of distinct CDR3 sequences, more than 25% of them seen once. Sequencing was done on a sample of blood, either unsorted or a sorted T cell fraction (not recorded which). The origin of the receptors is a male donor with ankylosing spondylitis or in good health (not recorded which). Both conserved end residues are part of each CDR3. D genes are given only for firm matches. Part of the rows lack a size; the others show once, few, many or a class for expanded clones.

d_call clone_size j_call cdr3_length v_call cdr3_nt cdr3_aa
. . TRBJ2-1 14 TRBV12-3/TRBV12-4 TGTGCCAGCAGTTTGGCGGGAACCTACAATGAGCAGTTCTTC CASSLAGTYNEQFF
TRBD2 . TRBJ2-6 15 TRBV6-1 TGTGCCAACTCCCCCGGGGGGTCTGGGGCCAACGTCCTGACTTTC CANSPGGSGANVLTF
TRBD2 many TRBJ2-1 14 TRBV6-2/TRBV6-3 TGTGCCAGCAGAATCGGACTAGATGGGGATGAGCAGTTCTTC CASRIGLDGDEQFF
. many TRBJ2-3 13 TRBV21-1 TGTGCCAGCAGCTGTCCTAGCACAGATACGCAGTATTTT CASSCPSTDTQYF
TRBD1 many TRBJ1-3 15 TRBV25-1 TGTGCCAGCAGTGACCTAGACAGGGGTCGAAACACCATATATTTT CASSDLDRGRNTIYF
. many TRBJ2-1 14 TRBV11-1 TGTGCCAGCAGCCATATCGGACTTGTTTCTGAGCAGTTCTTC CASSHIGLVSEQFF
TRBD1 many TRBJ1-1 13 TRBV2 TGTGCCACCGGGACAGACATAAACACTGAAGCTTTCTTT CATGTDINTEAFF
. . TRBJ2-1 14 TRBV5-1 TGCGCCAGCACCACCGGGCGGGACTACAATGAGCAGTTCTTC CASTTGRDYNEQFF
. many TRBJ2-5 12 TRBV29-1 TGCAGCATCGGACAGATCCAAGAGACCCAGTACTTC CSIGQIQETQYF
. many TRBJ2-7 16 TRBV20-1 TGCAGTGCCCGATCAGATATGAGGGGAAGGTCCTACGAGCAGTACTTC CSARSDMRGRSYEQYF
TRBD2 many TRBJ2-2 15 TRBV6-5 TGTGCCAGCAGTTTGACTAGCGGGAGGGCCGGGGAGCTGTTTTTT CASSLTSGRAGELFF
TRBD2 many TRBJ2-7 15 TRBV20-1 TGCAGTGCTAGAACTAGCGGTTACACAACGTGGGAGCAGTACTTC CSARTSGYTTWEQYF
. many TRBJ1-1 15 TRBV7-2 TGTGCCAGCAGCCCCCTCGGCCCCATCGACACTGAAGCTTTCTTT CASSPLGPIDTEAFF
. . TRBJ2-1 16 TRBV10-3 TGTGCCATCAGTGAATGGGGGCGGGAGACCCACAATGAGCAGTTCTTC CAISEWGRETHNEQFF
. . TRBJ2-1 15 TRBV10-1 TGCGCCAGCAGTGCCTCCGGGACCGCTAGCAATGAGCAGTTCTTC CASSASGTASNEQFF
. . TRBJ1-5 12 TRBV10-3 TGTGCCATCAGTGAGTCGCAGGGCATGAGGCATTTT CAISESQGMRHF
. few TRBJ2-2 12 TRBV6-5 TGTGCCAGCAGCGCTAGCGCCGGGGAGCTGTTTTTT CASSASAGELFF
. many TRBJ2-3 13 TRBV4-2 TGTGCCAGCAGCCAAATTCAGGCAGATACGCAGTATTTT CASSQIQADTQYF
TRBD1 many TRBJ1-1 16 TRBV7-2 TGTGCCAGCAGCTACAACAGGGGAGGCATGAACACTGAAGCTTTCTTT CASSYNRGGMNTEAFF
. many TRBJ2-1 16 TRBV12-3/TRBV12-4 TGTGCCAGCAGTTTTGTGCGGGGAAGCTCCTACAATGAGCAGTTCTTC CASSFVRGSSYNEQFF
. many TRBJ2-3 12 TRBV29-1 TGCAGCGTTCAAGGGAAGACAGATACGCAGTATTTT CSVQGKTDTQYF
TRBD1 few TRBJ2-3 15 TRBV11-1 TGTGCCAGCAGCCCTGACAGGGTGCGGTCAGATACGCAGTATTTT CASSPDRVRSDTQYF
. many TRBJ2-1 12 TRBV29-1 TGCAGCGTTGGTCTTGAGGGAGATGAGCAGTTCTTC CSVGLEGDEQFF
TRBD2 many TRBJ2-1 17 TRBV4-3 TGCGCCAGCAGCCAAGAAAAGTTCGGGAGGGGGGGGAATGAGCAGTTCTTC CASSQEKFGRGGNEQFF